This record looks at one TCR beta chain sequence and its context. Its matching antigen is unknown. The data derive from a study of T cell responses to AZD1222 COVID-19 vaccine. The data were produced by immunoSEQ multiplex PCR, yet TCRdb's version contains in-frame clones alone and is incomplete. The data contain about 270,000 clones, 94% of them singletons. General study results and limits: Vaccination with two AZD1222 doses was followed by a rise in Spike-specific TCR breadth and depth. Among the donors, most were white British and more were female, and clonal diversity was possibly underestimated. Among AZD1222 vaccinees, only six or seven were seropositive at baseline.

Analysis merged second doses at about 4 or about 12 weeks. The CDR3 consists of 16 residues. From germline, CDR1 is MDHEN and CDR2 SYDVKM. V dropped 1 base and J dropped 1; count of bases not matched to a gene: 4. The chain recombines TRBV28 with TRBJ2-7; 10 bases agree with TRBD1. Sequenced material: peripheral blood, taken 28 days after the second AZD1222 dose. The TCR originated in an adult who received the AZD1222 COVID-19 vaccine. This CDR3 is CASSLLPGQGSYEQYF. The CDR3, as DNA: TGTGCCAGCAGTTTATTACCGGGACAGGGGTCCTACGAGCAGTACTTC.